Below are 15 T cell receptor beta chains sequenced from a single sample in a study of T-cell reconstitution after alpha-beta-depleted transplantation in children. Unique molecular identifiers tagged the TCRbeta library. TCRdb processed the PCR reads anew with MiXCR; each CDR3 protein has one entry. The table includes approximately 93,000 distinct CDR3 sequences, roughly 7.7% detected once. The material sequenced was PBMCs from the stem cell graft donor, taken from the stem cell graft. The source of these receptors is a human donor who donated a stem cell graft to a child with congenital amegakaryocytic thrombocytopenia.

This clonotype came up many times. The rearrangement uses TRBV6-5 and TRBJ1-2; the D gene is possibly TRBD1 (5 bases). CDR3 length equals 15 residues. Trimming left V 0 bases short and J 4 bases short, with 12 bases between. CDR1 and CDR2 from the germline V gene are MNHEY and SVGAGI. DNA for the CDR3: TGTGCCAGCAGTTACTCTGGGGCCGGTATCTATGGCTACACCTTC. As protein: CASSYSGAGIYGYTF.

This clonotype was observed many times. The rearrangement joins TRBV12-3 or TRBV12-4 to TRBJ1-5; D uncertain. V lost 7 bases, J lost 0 bases, and 16 bases lay in between. CDR3 length: 16 amino acids. The CDR3 DNA is TGTGCCAGCACCCTAAACTGGGGTTATAGCAATCAGCCCCAGCATTTT. It encodes CASTLNWGYSNQPQHF.

About this clonotype itself: A read error is possible here, since a much larger clone lies one base away. V gene TRBV7-9 combines with J gene TRBJ2-1, with 9 bases lining up with TRBD1. This CDR3 is built from 16 residues. CDR1 is SEHNR, CDR2 FQNEAQ, per germline (reference sequence). The CDR3 loop is CASSWRGTGSDNEQLF. The CDR3 bases are TGTGCCAGCAGCTGGAGGGGGACAGGGTCTGATAATGAGCAGTTGTTC.

This clonotype was seen more than once but under ten times. V gene TRBV7-2 combines with J gene TRBJ2-4; no firm D call. Germline V CDR1 and CDR2: SGHTA, FQGNSA. The ends were cut back, 4 bases at V and 6 bases at J, with 10 bases in the middle. The CDR3 is 13 amino acids. CDR3 sequence (DNA): TGTGCCAGCAGCTCCGGACCCACAAACATTCAGTACTTC. Translating it yields CASSSGPTNIQYF.

This clonotype was found many times. The rearrangement links TRBV6-1 to TRBJ1-6; weak D call: TRBD1 (6 bases). Germline values: CDR1 MNHNS, CDR2 SASEGT. V lost 3 bases to trimming and J lost 9 bases, with 15 bases between them. This CDR3 spans 15 amino acids. The CDR3 nucleotides read TGTGCCAGCAGTGATTTACAGGGTTTCGCTTCACCCCTCCACTTT. It translates to CASSDLQGFASPLHF.

This clonotype was recorded many times. The chain joins TRBV5-1 to TRBJ2-1; 9 nucleotides align to TRBD2. CDR3 length: 15 residues. From germline, CDR1 is SGHRS and CDR2 YFSETQ. V trimming: 5 bases; J trimming: 0 bases; junction bases outside the gene matches: 3. The DNA for the CDR3 is TGCGCCAGCAGGGGTAGCGGGGGCTCCTACAATGAGCAGTTCTTC. This codes for CASRGSGGSYNEQFF. Looking up the rest from reference TRBV5-1 and TRBJ2-1 gives the full variable domain: KAGVTQTPRYLIKTRGQQVTLSCSPISGHRSVSWYQQTPGQGLQFLFEYFSETQRNKGNFPGRFSGRQFSNSRSEMNVSTLELGDSALYLCASRGSGGSYNEQFFGPGTRLTVL.

This clonotype occurred many times. The chain carries TRBV28 and TRBJ1-2, with TRBD1 matching 7 bases. The length of the CDR3 is 14 residues. J was trimmed by 3 bases and V by 3 bases; bases with no gene match: 4. The germline CDR1 and CDR2 sequences are MDHEN and SYDVKM. The CDR3 reads CASSLRQGYYGYTF. In DNA, the CDR3 is TGTGCCAGCAGTTTGAGACAGGGATACTATGGCTACACCTTC.

Many counts were recorded for this clonotype. The V gene is TRBV5-1, the J gene TRBJ2-3; 14 positions agree with TRBD2. The V segment lost 4 bases and the J segment 0 bases; nucleotides outside the gene matches: 4. Germline V gene sequence: CDR1 SGHRS, CDR2 YFSETQ. The CDR3 length is 17 residues. In nucleotides, the CDR3 is TGCGCCAGCAGCCCCCGGACTAGCGGGGGGAGCACAGATACGCAGTATTTT. Translating gives CASSPRTSGGSTDTQYF. The whole variable domain, filled in from reference TRBV5-1 and TRBJ2-3, reads KAGVTQTPRYLIKTRGQQVTLSCSPISGHRSVSWYQQTPGQGLQFLFEYFSETQRNKGNFPGRFSGRQFSNSRSEMNVSTLELGDSALYLCASSPRTSGGSTDTQYFGPGTRLTVL.

This clonotype was detected ten times or more. The junction does not match germline at one end; this may be a read error. The gene calls are TRBV6-5 and TRBJ1-4; 7 bases fit TRBD1. This CDR3 has 16 amino acids. Per germline, CDR1 MNHEY and CDR2 SVGAGI. Here the CDR3 DNA reads TGTGCCAGCAGTCACTCCAGGGGGTCTACTAATGAAAAACTGTTTTTT. Encoded protein: CASSHSRGSTNEKLFF.

This clonotype was observed at least ten times. The rearrangement links TRBV12-3 or TRBV12-4 to TRBJ2-2; either TRBD1 or TRBD2 may fit D (6 bases each). This CDR3 has 16 amino acids. V lost 6 bases and J 0 bases, leaving 14 bases between the germline ends. The CDR3 reads CASSSRGHPNTGELFF. For the CDR3, the DNA is TGTGCCAGCAGCTCACGGGGGCACCCGAACACCGGGGAGCTGTTTTTT.

This clonotype came up many times. The chain combines TRBV18 with TRBJ2-1, with D unclear. Germline V lookup: CDR1 KGHSH, CDR2 LQKENI. V dropped 3 bases and J dropped 6 bases, with 12 bases sitting between them. This CDR3 is built from 14 residues. CDR3 residues: CASSPLETTNEQFF. CDR3 sequence (DNA): TGTGCCAGCTCACCGCTCGAAACGACCAATGAGCAGTTCTTC.

This clonotype was observed at least ten times. This chain uses TRBV4-2 with TRBJ1-5, with D unclear. This CDR3 comprises 16 residues. V was clipped by 0 bases and J by 7 bases, with 16 bases between them. Germline values: CDR1 LGHNA, CDR2 YNFKEQ. The DNA of the CDR3 is TGTGCCAGCAGCCAAGATGGGAGGTCGGGGATCCAGCCCCAGCATTTT. This codes for CASSQDGRSGIQPQHF.

The rearrangement joins TRBV5-6 to TRBJ1-2, with no clear D. Trimming took 0 bases from V and 8 from J, leaving 11 bases between them. This CDR3 comprises 13 residues. Germline V gene lookup returns CDR1 SGHDT and CDR2 YYEEEE. CDR3 sequence (DNA): TGTGCCAGCAGCTTGGTTCAGAGGACGGGCTACACCTTC. Amino acids: CASSLVQRTGYTF.

This clonotype was detected many times. The chain uses TRBV12-3 or TRBV12-4 and TRBJ1-1; D gene ambiguous. This CDR3 is built from 13 residues. V lost 6 bases and J lost 6, with 14 bases in between. The CDR3, as DNA: TGTGCCAGCAGCCAGGCCATTAGGGCTGAAGCTTTCTTT. This encodes CASSQAIRAEAFF.

This clonotype has ten or more counts. The CDR3 here is CATVEVAGGPTMDNEQFF. CDR3 nucleotides: TGTGCCACGGTCGAGGTAGCGGGGGGGCCAACGATGGACAATGAGCAGTTCTTC. This sequence joins TRBV19 and TRBJ2-1, with TRBD2 matching 11 bases. This CDR3 region has 18 residues. Germline-derived CDR1 and CDR2 are LNHDA and SQIVND (reference sequence). Germline trimming cut 10 bases from V and 5 bases from J; bases unmatched to any gene: 19.